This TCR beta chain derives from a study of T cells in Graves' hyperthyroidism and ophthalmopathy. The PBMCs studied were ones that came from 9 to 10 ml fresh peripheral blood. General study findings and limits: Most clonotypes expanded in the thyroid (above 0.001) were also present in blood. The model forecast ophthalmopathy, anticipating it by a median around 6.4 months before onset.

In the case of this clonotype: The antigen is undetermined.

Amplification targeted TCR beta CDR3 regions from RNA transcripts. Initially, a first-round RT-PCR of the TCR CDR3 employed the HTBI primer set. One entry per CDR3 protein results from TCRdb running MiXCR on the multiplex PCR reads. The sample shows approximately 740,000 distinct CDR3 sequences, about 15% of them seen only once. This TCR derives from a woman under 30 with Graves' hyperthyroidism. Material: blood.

This chain's CDR3 is CASSPGDRGGSYEQYF. CDR3 bases: TGTGCCAGCAGCCCCGGCGACAGGGGGGGCTCCTACGAGCAGTACTTC. The chain is built from TRBV7-3 and TRBJ2-7; the match to TRBD1 covers 9 bases. In germline, CDR1 is SGHTA, CDR2 FQGTGA. With 5 bases clipped from V and 0 bases from J, the junction kept 8 bases outside the gene matches. The CDR3 contains 16 residues.